These T cell receptor beta chains were read from a single sample in a study of blood T cell repertoires in COVID-19. Only in-frame clones appear in the TCRdb table, and some are missing; sequencing was by immunoSEQ multiplex PCR. The sample records around 500,000 clones, roughly 88% being singletons. Sequenced: peripheral blood. These receptors were taken from a human donor in a cohort sampled during active COVID-19. The conserved cysteine and the conserved F or W are not part of the CDR3 here.

>TRBJ1-1|TRBV3-1/TRBV3-2
ASSQERDTRLNEAF
>TRBJ1-6|TRBV21-1
ASSKRGDRGRANHSPLH
>TRBJ1-2|TRBV7-8
ASSLERGSYTGLYGYT
>TRBJ2-5|TRBV27
ASSPTAGVGRETQY
>TRBJ2-1|TRBV5-1
ASSLAPGLAGKYNEQF
>TRBJ2-1|TRBV4-3
ASSHGLKRANEQF
>TRBJ1-1|TRBV9
ASSAHRGLNTEAF
>TRBJ2-5|TRBV19
ASSTGLAGGETQY
>TRBJ1-3|TRBV9
ASSVGWTGRGSSGNTIY
>TRBJ1-1|TRBV5-1
ASSWTGGFTEAF
>TRBJ2-1|TRBV15
ATTPTGNEQF
>TRBJ2-5|TRBV7-3
ASSLRAGEHQETQY
>TRBJ2-2|TRBV7-9
ASSSPAGGSNTGELF
>TRBJ2-7|TRBV30
AGIGGTEAYEQY
>TRBJ1-6|TRBV30
AWRQRTRINSPLH
>TRBJ2-2|TRBV7-9
ASSLAPTNTGELF
>TRBJ2-7|TRBV5-1
ASSLTGVAYEQY
>TRBJ2-7|TRBV2
ASKGDRHSYEQY
>TRBJ2-1|TRBV4-1
ASSQTQGTSGPPSSYNEQF
>TRBJ2-3|TRBV24-1
ATPPGGDTQY